These 32 T cell receptor beta chains came from one sample sequenced in a study of blood T cell repertoires in COVID-19. Generated by immunoSEQ multiplex PCR, the TCRdb table keeps only in-frame clones and is missing some. The data contain 340,000 or so clones, around 86% of them seen just once; the ten biggest clones take up 1%. Sequencing was carried out using peripheral blood. The origin of the receptors is a man between 45 and 60 years old with active or convalescent COVID-19.

The chain employs TRBV12-3 or TRBV12-4 and TRBJ1-3; D uncertain. Trimming stripped 10 bases from V and 3 bases from J, with 10 bases between. This CDR3 spans 12 amino acids. CDR3 residues: CATPSGGNTIYF. CDR3 coding DNA: TGTGCCACCCCCTCGGGTGGAAACACCATATATTTT.

The chain recombines TRBV28 with TRBJ2-1, with D perhaps matching TRBD1 (5 bases). CDR1 is MDHEN and CDR2 is SYDVKM in the germline V gene. Trimming removed 4 bases at V and 7 bases at J, with 14 bases between. The CDR3 is made up of 14 amino acids. In DNA, the CDR3 is TGTGCCAGCAGTTACCTTGGAAGGGGAAATGAGCAGTTCTTC. It yields the protein CASSYLGRGNEQFF.

The rearrangement joins TRBV7-8 to TRBJ2-5; weak D call: TRBD2 (5 bases). The CDR3 length is 14 residues. Per germline, CDR1 SGHVS and CDR2 FQNEAQ. Between the trimmed V and J ends, which lost 5 bases and 3 bases, there was a span of 13 bases. As DNA, the CDR3 is TGTGCCAGCAGCCCCCAGATCGGGGAAGAGACCCAGTACTTC. Translated: CASSPQIGEETQYF.

V and J are TRBV20-1 and TRBJ2-7, with TRBD1 identical over 10 bases. Germline CDR1 DFQATT, CDR2 SNEGSKA (reference sequence). This CDR3 comprises 11 residues. The CDR3 here is CSPGQGNEQYF. CDR3 bases: TGCAGCCCGGGACAGGGGAACGAGCAGTACTTC.

The chain combines TRBV28 with TRBJ1-1; weak D call: TRBD1 (5 bases). Trimming shortened V by 7 bases and J by 8 bases, and 11 bases separated the two germline ends. Germline CDR1 is MDHEN and CDR2 is SYDVKM. The CDR3 covers 11 residues. The chain's CDR3 is CASTIYREAFF. Here the CDR3 DNA reads TGTGCCAGCACTATCTACAGGGAAGCTTTCTTT.

The table lists this clone with a few counts. This chain joins TRBV27 and TRBJ1-2; TRBD1 aligns across 9 bases. This CDR3 comprises 14 residues. CDR1 MNHEY and CDR2 SMNVEV come from the germline V gene (reference sequence). V shed 6 bases and J 5 bases; nucleotides not matched to a gene: 7. For the CDR3, the DNA is TGTGCCAGCAGAGCACAGGGGGCCTCTTATGGCTACACCTTC. It encodes CASRAQGASYGYTF.

The chain uses TRBV4-3 and TRBJ2-1; TRBD2 might be the D (6 bases). Trimming left V 0 bases short and J 4 bases short, with 10 bases between. The CDR3 sequence is 15 residues long. CDR1 and CDR2 (germline): LGHNA, YSLEER. The CDR3 here is CASSQDGGFYNEQFF. The DNA for the CDR3 is TGCGCCAGCAGCCAAGACGGAGGGTTTTACAATGAGCAGTTCTTC.

The CDR3 bases are TGTGCCAGCAGTGAAGGGACTAGCGGGAGCACAGATACGCAGTATTTT. Amino acid sequence: CASSEGTSGSTDTQYF. The chain is built from TRBV25-1 and TRBJ2-3; 12 nucleotides agree with TRBD2. Germline V gene lookup returns CDR1 MGHDK and CDR2 SYGVNS. This CDR3 comprises 16 residues. The V gene end was trimmed by 2 bases and the J gene end by 0 bases; junction bases not matched to a gene: 0.

The chain has TRBV28 and TRBJ1-3, with a weak D call TRBD1 (6 bases). This CDR3 spans 15 amino acids. The germline gives CDR1 MDHEN, CDR2 SYDVKM. V lost 6 bases and J 0 bases, leaving 12 bases between the germline ends. The CDR3 coding sequence is TGTGCCAGCAGGGACACAGGGTCCTCTGGAAACACCATATATTTT. Translating gives CASRDTGSSGNTIYF. Based on the CDR3 plus reference TRBV28 and TRBJ1-3, the full variable domain is DVKVTQSSRYLVKRTGEKVFLECVQDMDHENMFWYRQDPGLGLRLIYFSYDVKMKEKGDIPEGYSVSREKKERFSLILESASTNQTSMYLCASRDTGSSGNTIYFGEGSWLTVV.

The rearrangement joins TRBV5-1 to TRBJ1-2, with D uncertain. The CDR3 is 14 residues long. Deletions cut 1 base from V and 0 bases from J, with 7 bases between. From germline, CDR1 is SGHRS and CDR2 YFSETQ. This CDR3 reads CASSLQVSNYGYTF. For the CDR3, the DNA is TGCGCCAGCAGCTTGCAGGTCTCTAACTATGGCTACACCTTC.

V is TRBV14 and J is TRBJ1-5; D unresolved. This CDR3 spans 13 amino acids. Germline lookup yields CDR1 SGHDN and CDR2 FVKESK. V lost 1 base and J lost 4, with 5 bases in between. The CDR3 here is CASSQGQNQPQHF. The CDR3, as DNA: TGTGCCAGCAGCCAAGGGCAGAATCAGCCCCAGCATTTT.

The rearrangement links TRBV27 to TRBJ2-2; tentatively, D is TRBD2 (5 bases). From germline, CDR1 is MNHEY and CDR2 SMNVEV (reference sequence). Trimming left V 2 bases short and J 4 bases short, with 11 bases between. The CDR3 covers 15 residues. In DNA form, the CDR3 reads TGTGCCAGCAGTTTAAAGGCGGGCGGCACCGGGGAGCTGTTTTTT. Amino acids: CASSLKAGGTGELFF.

This clone has just one count. The rearrangement uses TRBV9 and TRBJ2-7; 9 nucleotides agree with TRBD2. Germline CDR1 SGDLS, CDR2 YYNGEE. The CDR3 has 15 residues. Germline trimming cut 0 bases from V and 4 bases from J; bases unmatched to any gene: 5. CDR3 in DNA: TGTGCCAGCAGCGTAGGCGGTAGCGGGGGATACGAGCAGTACTTC. Protein: CASSVGGSGGYEQYF.

The J gene is TRBJ2-6, the V gene TRBV5-1; D might be TRBD2 (5 bases). The V end lost 8 bases, the J end lost 0 bases, and 6 bases lay between the germline ends. From germline, CDR1 is SGHRS and CDR2 YFSETQ. This CDR3 spans 13 amino acids. In DNA, the CDR3 is TGCGCCAGGGGAGTCTCTGGGGCCAACGTCCTGACTTTC. Its translation is CARGVSGANVLTF.

CDR3 coding DNA: TGTGCCAGCAGCTTAGCGCCAGGGGCGGGTCAGCCCCAGCATTTT. Its protein product is CASSLAPGAGQPQHF. The chain joins TRBV7-8 to TRBJ1-5; a possible D gene is TRBD1 (6 bases). Germline assignment: CDR1 SGHVS and CDR2 FQNEAQ. This CDR3 is built from 15 residues. The ends were cut back, 0 bases at V and 6 bases at J, with 12 bases in the middle.

This chain uses TRBV28 with TRBJ1-2; D unclear. The V end was cut by 7 bases, the J end by 4 bases, with 13 bases between. This CDR3 is built from 13 residues. Looked up from germline, CDR1 is MDHEN and CDR2 is SYDVKM. The CDR3 nucleotides are TGTGCCAGCACCCAGACTTTACTCTATGGCTACACCTTC. It yields the protein CASTQTLLYGYTF.

The chain carries TRBV7-9 and TRBJ1-2, with 7 bases aligning to TRBD1. The CDR3 contains 12 residues. Unmatched junction bases numbered 2, after V lost 5 bases and J lost 5 bases. Germline V gives CDR1 SEHNR, CDR2 FQNEAQ (reference sequence). This CDR3 reads CASSTQGYGYTF. CDR3 DNA: TGTGCCAGCAGCACACAGGGGTATGGCTACACCTTC.

The V call is TRBV27, the J call TRBJ2-1, with D tentatively TRBD2 (5 bases). The CDR3 has 15 residues. V was shortened by 7 bases and J by 4 bases, with 17 bases between the two germline ends. In germline, CDR1 is MNHEY, CDR2 SMNVEV (reference sequence). CDR3 sequence reads: CASTSVGPGYNEQFF. In DNA, the CDR3 is TGTGCCAGCACCTCCGTTGGGCCGGGGTACAATGAGCAGTTCTTC.

This chain links TRBV10-3 with TRBJ2-2; tentative D call: TRBD2 (5 bases). V lost 8 bases to trimming and J lost 1 base, with 11 bases between them. The CDR3 has 14 residues. CDR1 is ENHRY and CDR2 is SYGVKD in the germline V gene. The CDR3, as DNA: TGTGCCATCTCGGGATCTATGAACACCGGGGAGCTGTTTTTT. This encodes CAISGSMNTGELFF.

This clone was counted once. This rearrangement joins TRBV6-5 to TRBJ1-1; 7 positions match TRBD1. V was clipped by 2 bases and J by 6 bases; unmatched bases: 3. CDR3 size: 13 residues. CDR1 MNHEY and CDR2 SVGAGI come from the germline V gene. The CDR3 region has the DNA TGTGCCAGCAGTTACCCGGGACAGCCTGAAGCTTTCTTT. Its protein product is CASSYPGQPEAFF.

This clone has a handful of counts. This sequence joins TRBV4-1 and TRBJ1-1; 8 bases align to TRBD1. The CDR3 sequence is 15 residues long. CDR1 is MGHRA and CDR2 is YSYEKL in the germline V gene. The V segment lost 1 base and the J segment 5 bases; nucleotides outside the gene matches: 6. The DNA for the CDR3 is TGCGCCAGCAGCCAAGCTTTCAGGGGGCGAACTGAAGCTTTCTTT. The encoded protein is CASSQAFRGRTEAFF.

This clone has only one observation. The chain combines TRBV10-1 with TRBJ2-2; 8 nucleotides agree with TRBD2. CDR1 is WNHNN, CDR2 SYGVQD, per germline (reference sequence). The CDR3 has 16 amino acids. V shed 3 bases and J 5 bases; nucleotides not matched to a gene: 8. CDR3 nucleotides: TGCGCCAGCAGTGATTTTGACGGGAGGGGGACCGGGGAGCTGTTTTTT. It specifies CASSDFDGRGTGELFF.

Concerning this clone: The same CDR3 also results from other DNA sequences found in this sample. The CDR3 here is CASSFGGGSTDTQYF. Here the CDR3 DNA reads TGTGCCAGCAGCTTTGGGGGAGGGTCCACAGATACGCAGTATTTT. The chain carries TRBV5-6 and TRBJ2-3, with 7 nucleotides matching TRBD2. CDR1 and CDR2 (germline): SGHDT, YYEEEE. The CDR3 totals 15 residues. The junction had 5 bases not matched to a gene; V was cut back by 2 bases and J by 2 bases.

V is TRBV7-3 and J is TRBJ1-3; D not certain. This CDR3 has 13 residues. Between the trimmed V and J ends, which lost 5 bases and 4 bases, there was a span of 9 bases. The germline V gene encodes CDR1 SGHTA and CDR2 FQGTGA. As DNA, the CDR3 is TGTGCCAGCAGCAAGGAGAACGGAAACACCATATATTTT. Protein product: CASSKENGNTIYF.

This rearrangement joins TRBV12-3 or TRBV12-4 to TRBJ1-5, with D unresolved. The CDR3 covers 12 residues. V lost 1 base and J 9 bases, leaving 7 bases between the germline ends. The CDR3 DNA reads as TGTGCCAGCAGTTTAGGCAGTCGGCCCCAGCATTTT. Translated, it gives CASSLGSRPQHF.

The CDR3 DNA sequence: TGTGCCAGCAGCCAGAATAGCGGGGGCAATGAGCAGTTCTTC. It yields the protein CASSQNSGGNEQFF. This chain uses TRBV7-2 with TRBJ2-1, with TRBD2 matching 9 bases. The junction had 5 bases not matched to a gene; V was cut back by 5 bases and J by 6 bases. This CDR3 contains 14 residues. Germline CDR1 is SGHTA and CDR2 is FQGNSA.

The rearrangement uses TRBV28 and TRBJ1-5; TRBD1 matches at 9 bases. This CDR3 is built from 15 residues. CDR1 is MDHEN, CDR2 SYDVKM, per germline. V lost 6 bases and J lost 7; bases outside the gene matches: 10. The CDR3 sequence is CASRGGQGARQPQHF. The DNA of the CDR3 is TGTGCCAGCAGGGGGGGACAGGGTGCGCGACAGCCCCAGCATTTT.

The J gene is TRBJ1-3, the V gene TRBV28, with unresolved D. Germline CDR1 and CDR2: MDHEN and SYDVKM. The V and J ends lost 4 bases and 2 bases respectively, with 9 bases between them. There are 14 residues in the CDR3. CDR3 protein: CASSSGIPGNTIYF. In DNA form, the CDR3 reads TGTGCCAGCAGTTCAGGTATCCCTGGAAACACCATATATTTT.

V usage is TRBV19 and J usage is TRBJ2-1; 9 bases line up with TRBD1. J lost 4 bases, V lost 2 bases, and 6 bases had no gene match. Germline V CDR1 and CDR2: LNHDA, SQIVND (reference sequence). CDR3 length equals 16 residues. The DNA of the CDR3 is TGTGCCAGTAGTATACGACCGGGACAGGGTTACAATGAGCAGTTCTTC. Its translation is CASSIRPGQGYNEQFF.

As to this clone: Other DNA sequences in this specimen translate into the identical CDR3. For the CDR3, the DNA is TGCGCCAGCAGCCGGGACAGTAGCACAGATACGCAGTATTTT. This translates into CASSRDSSTDTQYF. The V and J genes are TRBV5-1 and TRBJ2-3; 7 bases agree with TRBD1. The ends lost 4 bases at V and 0 bases at J; junction bases unmatched: 2. CDR3 length equals 14 residues. The V gene's germline CDR1 is SGHRS and CDR2 YFSETQ.

The rearrangement uses TRBV24-1 and TRBJ1-3; D unresolved. The V end was cut by 9 bases, the J end by 7 bases, with 9 bases between. The germline V gene has CDR1 KGHDR and CDR2 SFDVKD. CDR3 length: 11 amino acids. In nucleotides, the CDR3 is TGTGCCACCTCGAGCGGGAACACCATATATTTT. Its translation: CATSSGNTIYF.

V gene TRBV27 combines with J gene TRBJ2-1; 7 nucleotides line up with TRBD2. The germline V gene has CDR1 MNHEY and CDR2 SMNVEV (reference sequence). The CDR3 runs 11 residues. Trimming cost V 7 bases and J 6 bases; bases outside gene matches: 0. As DNA, the CDR3 is TGTGCCAGCAAGCGGGGCAATGAGCAGTTCTTC. This sequence encodes CASKRGNEQFF.